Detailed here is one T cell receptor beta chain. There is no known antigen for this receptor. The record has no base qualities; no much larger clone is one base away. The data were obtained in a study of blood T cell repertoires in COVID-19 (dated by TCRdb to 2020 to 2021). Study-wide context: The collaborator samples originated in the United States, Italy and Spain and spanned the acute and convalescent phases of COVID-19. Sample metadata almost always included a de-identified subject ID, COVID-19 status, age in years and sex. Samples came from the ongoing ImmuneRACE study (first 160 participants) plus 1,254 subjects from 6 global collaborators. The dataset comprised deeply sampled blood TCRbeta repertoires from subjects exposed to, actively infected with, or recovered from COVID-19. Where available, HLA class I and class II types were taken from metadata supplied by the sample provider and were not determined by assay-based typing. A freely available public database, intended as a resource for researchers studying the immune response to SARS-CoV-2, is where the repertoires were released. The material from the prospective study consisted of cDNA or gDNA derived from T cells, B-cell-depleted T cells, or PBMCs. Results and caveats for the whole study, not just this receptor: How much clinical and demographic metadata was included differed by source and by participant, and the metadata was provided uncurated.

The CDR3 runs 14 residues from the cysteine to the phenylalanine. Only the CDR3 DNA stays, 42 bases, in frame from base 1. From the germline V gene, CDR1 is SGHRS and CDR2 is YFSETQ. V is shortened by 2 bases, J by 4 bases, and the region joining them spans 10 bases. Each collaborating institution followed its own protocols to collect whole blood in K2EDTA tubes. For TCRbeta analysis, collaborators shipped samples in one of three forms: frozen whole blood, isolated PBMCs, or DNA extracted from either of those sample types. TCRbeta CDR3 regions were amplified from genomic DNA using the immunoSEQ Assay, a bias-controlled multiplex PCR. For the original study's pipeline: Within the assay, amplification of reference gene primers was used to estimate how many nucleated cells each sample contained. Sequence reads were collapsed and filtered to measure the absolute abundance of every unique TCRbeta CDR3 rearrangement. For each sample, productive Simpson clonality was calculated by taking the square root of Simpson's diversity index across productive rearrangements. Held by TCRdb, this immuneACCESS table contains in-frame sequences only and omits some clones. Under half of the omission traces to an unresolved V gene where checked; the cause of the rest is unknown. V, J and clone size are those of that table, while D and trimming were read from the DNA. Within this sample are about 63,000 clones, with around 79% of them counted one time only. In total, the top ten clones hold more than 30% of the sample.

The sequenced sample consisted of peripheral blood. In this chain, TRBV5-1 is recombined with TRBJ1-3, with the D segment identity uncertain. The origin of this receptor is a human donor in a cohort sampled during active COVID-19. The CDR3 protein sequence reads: CASSFEGVGNTIYF. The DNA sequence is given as TGCGCCAGCAGCTTCGAGGGTGTGGGAAACACCATATATTTT. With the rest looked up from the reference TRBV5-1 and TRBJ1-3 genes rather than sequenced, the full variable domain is KAGVTQTPRYLIKTRGQQVTLSCSPISGHRSVSWYQQTPGQGLQFLFEYFSETQRNKGNFPGRFSGRQFSNSRSEMNVSTLELGDSALYLCASSFEGVGNTIYFGEGSWLTVV.